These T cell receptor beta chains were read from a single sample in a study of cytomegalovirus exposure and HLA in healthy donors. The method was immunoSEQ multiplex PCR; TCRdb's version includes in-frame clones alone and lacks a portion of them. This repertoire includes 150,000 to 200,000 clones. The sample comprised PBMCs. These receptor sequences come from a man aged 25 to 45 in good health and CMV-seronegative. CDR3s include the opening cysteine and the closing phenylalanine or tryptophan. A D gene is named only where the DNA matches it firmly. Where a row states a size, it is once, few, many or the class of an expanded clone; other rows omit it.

CDR3: CASSWDRRGEQYF
DNA: TGTGCCAGCAGCTGGGACAGGAGGGGAGAGCAGTACTTC
D: TRBD1
V: TRBV7-8
length: 13
J: TRBJ2-7
size: -

CDR3: CASGQIGELFF
DNA: TGTGCCAGCGGACAAATCGGGGAGCTGTTTTTT
D: -
V: TRBV7-6
length: 11
J: TRBJ2-2
size: -

CDR3: CASSAIQGLGYTF
DNA: TGTGCCAGCAGTGCCATTCAGGGACTCGGCTACACCTTC
D: -
V: TRBV2
length: 13
J: TRBJ1-2
size: -

CDR3: CASSRRTGGGTEAFF
DNA: TGTGCCAGCTCAAGACGTACAGGGGGCGGCACTGAAGCTTTCTTT
D: TRBD1
V: TRBV18
length: 15
J: TRBJ1-1
size: -

CDR3: CSVQPGTGWELFF
DNA: TGCAGCGTTCAACCCGGGACAGGGTGGGAACTGTTTTTT
D: TRBD1
V: TRBV29-1
length: 13
J: TRBJ1-4
size: -

CDR3: CASSITENTEAFF
DNA: TGTGCCAGCAGTATAACAGAGAACACTGAAGCTTTCTTT
D: -
V: TRBV6-5
length: 13
J: TRBJ1-1
size: medium-sized

CDR3: CASSPYWSSSGANVLTF
DNA: TGTGCCAGCAGCCCTTACTGGTCTTCATCTGGGGCCAACGTCCTGACTTTC
D: -
V: TRBV5-6
length: 17
J: TRBJ2-6
size: -

CDR3: CSGRTSGTYEQYF
DNA: TGCAGCGGGAGGACTAGCGGGACCTACGAGCAGTACTTC
D: TRBD2
V: TRBV29-1
length: 13
J: TRBJ2-7
size: -

CDR3: CSAQTTGEQFF
DNA: TGCAGTGCCCAGACTACGGGGGAGCAGTTCTTC
D: -
V: TRBV20-1
length: 11
J: TRBJ2-1
size: -

CDR3: CASSLAAGTGLEKLFF
DNA: TGTGCCAGCAGCTTAGCTGCCGGGACAGGGCTTGAAAAACTGTTTTTT
D: TRBD1
V: TRBV11-3
length: 16
J: TRBJ1-4
size: -

CDR3: CASSLGQGGTGELFF
DNA: TGTGCCAGCAGCCTAGGACAGGGGGGCACCGGGGAGCTGTTTTTT
D: TRBD1
V: TRBV7-6
length: 15
J: TRBJ2-2
size: -

CDR3: CASSQGQGAGNTIYF
DNA: TGTGCCAGCAGCCAGGGACAGGGGGCTGGAAACACCATATATTTT
D: TRBD1
V: TRBV28
length: 15
J: TRBJ1-3
size: -

CDR3: CASSDLPGPRIEAFF
DNA: TGTGCCAGCAGTGATCTCCCAGGGCCCAGAATTGAAGCTTTCTTT
D: -
V: TRBV2
length: 15
J: TRBJ1-1
size: -

CDR3: CASSAGTTPDNEQFF
DNA: TGTGCCAGCAGTGCCGGGACAACTCCGGACAATGAGCAGTTCTTC
D: -
V: TRBV6-4
length: 15
J: TRBJ2-1
size: -

CDR3: CASYGLAGGETQYF
DNA: TGCGCCAGCTACGGACTAGCGGGCGGAGAGACCCAGTACTTC
D: TRBD2
V: TRBV5-1
length: 14
J: TRBJ2-5
size: -

CDR3: CASSLGTAYGYTF
DNA: TGTGCCAGCAGTCTAGGGACAGCCTATGGCTACACCTTC
D: TRBD1
V: TRBV6-6
length: 13
J: TRBJ1-2
size: -

CDR3: CSVQTGLTGKLFF
DNA: TGCAGCGTTCAGACAGGCTTAACGGGAAAACTGTTTTTT
D: -
V: TRBV29-1
length: 13
J: TRBJ1-4
size: -

CDR3: CASSITGVNTEAFF
DNA: TGTGCCAGTAGTATCACAGGGGTGAACACTGAAGCTTTCTTT
D: TRBD1
V: TRBV19
length: 14
J: TRBJ1-1
size: -

CDR3: CAIRNPGQSSYEQYF
DNA: TGTGCCATCAGGAATCCGGGACAGAGCTCCTACGAGCAGTACTTC
D: TRBD1
V: TRBV10-3
length: 15
J: TRBJ2-7
size: -

CDR3: CASSLGGTGYGYTF
DNA: TGTGCCAGCAGCTTGGGAGGGACTGGGTATGGCTACACCTTC
D: -
V: TRBV5-4
length: 14
J: TRBJ1-2
size: -

CDR3: CAWGGVSFGEQFF
DNA: TGTGCCTGGGGGGGGGTATCATTTGGAGAGCAGTTCTTC
D: TRBD2
V: TRBV30
length: 13
J: TRBJ2-1
size: -

CDR3: CASSQDFEPGLAGSTDTQYF
DNA: TGCGCCAGCAGCCAAGACTTCGAACCGGGACTAGCGGGTAGCACAGATACGCAGTATTTT
D: TRBD2
V: TRBV4-1
length: 20
J: TRBJ2-3
size: -

CDR3: CASSSAYGGDRGIDYGYTF
DNA: TGTGCCAGCAGCTCGGCCTACGGGGGAGACAGGGGAATTGATTATGGCTACACCTTC
D: TRBD1
V: TRBV11-2
length: 19
J: TRBJ1-2
size: -

CDR3: CAISPGTSGADTQYF
DNA: TGTGCCATCAGCCCCGGGACTAGCGGGGCTGATACGCAGTATTTT
D: TRBD2
V: TRBV10-3
length: 15
J: TRBJ2-3
size: -

CDR3: CASSLGQGLLESPLHF
DNA: TGTGCCAGCAGCTTAGGTCAGGGACTCCTCGAATCACCCCTCCACTTT
D: -
V: TRBV7-2
length: 16
J: TRBJ1-6
size: -

CDR3: CASSDDRYSQPQHF
DNA: TGTGCCAGCAGTGATGACAGGTATTCTCAGCCCCAGCATTTT
D: -
V: TRBV25-1
length: 14
J: TRBJ1-5
size: -

CDR3: CASSLGAGTGLYEQYF
DNA: TGCGCCAGCAGCTTGGGGGCCGGGACAGGCCTCTACGAGCAGTACTTC
D: TRBD1
V: TRBV5-1
length: 16
J: TRBJ2-7
size: -